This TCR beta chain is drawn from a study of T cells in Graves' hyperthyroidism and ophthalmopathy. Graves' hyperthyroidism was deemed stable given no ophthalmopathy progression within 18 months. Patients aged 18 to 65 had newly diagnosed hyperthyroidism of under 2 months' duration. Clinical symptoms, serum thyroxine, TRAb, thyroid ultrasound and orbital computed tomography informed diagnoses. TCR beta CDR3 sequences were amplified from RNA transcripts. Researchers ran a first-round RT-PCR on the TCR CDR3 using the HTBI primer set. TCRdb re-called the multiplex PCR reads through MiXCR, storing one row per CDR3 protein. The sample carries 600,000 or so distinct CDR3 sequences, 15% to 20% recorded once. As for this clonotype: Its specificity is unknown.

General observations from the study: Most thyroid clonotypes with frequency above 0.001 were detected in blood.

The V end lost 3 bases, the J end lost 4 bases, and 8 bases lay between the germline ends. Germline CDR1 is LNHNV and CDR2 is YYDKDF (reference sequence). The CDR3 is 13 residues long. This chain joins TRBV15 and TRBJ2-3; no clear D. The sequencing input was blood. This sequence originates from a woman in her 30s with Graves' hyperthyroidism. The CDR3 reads CATSRDGADTQYF. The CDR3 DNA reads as TGTGCCACCAGCAGGGATGGGGCAGATACGCAGTATTTT.